The rows below give T cell receptor beta chains drawn from one sample of a study of blood T cell repertoires in COVID-19. Method: immunoSEQ multiplex PCR; TCRdb's copy keeps in-frame clones and lacks some. The sample records a few hundred thousand clones, about 80% being singletons. The specimen sequenced was peripheral blood. Receptors originate from an elderly woman with acute or convalescent COVID-19. Both conserved end residues are part of each CDR3. The D gene is left open where the match is weak. Some rows have no size entry. The others give once, few or many, or a class for an expanded clone.

>TRBV27|TRBD1|NA|TRBJ1-2|15
CASNPSGGLRSGYTF
TGTGCCAGCAACCCTTCAGGGGGCCTTCGTTCCGGCTACACCTTC
>TRBV20-1|TRBD2|NA|TRBJ2-1|17
CSASPGLAGGGYNEQFF
TGCAGTGCTAGTCCGGGACTAGCGGGGGGCGGCTACAATGAGCAGTTCTTC
>TRBV7-2|NA|NA|TRBJ2-7|11
CASSLRGGQYF
TGTGCCAGCAGCTTAAGGGGGGGGCAGTACTTC
>TRBV2|NA|NA|TRBJ1-5|15
CASSQSEYSNQPQHF
TGTGCCAGCAGTCAGTCGGAGTATAGCAATCAGCCCCAGCATTTT
>TRBV7-9|NA|NA|TRBJ1-2|14
CASSLAGRDYGYTF
TGTGCCAGCAGCTTAGCGGGCAGGGACTATGGCTACACCTTC
>TRBV11-2|NA|once|TRBJ2-4|15
CASSLDRLAKNIQYF
TGTGCCAGCAGCCTCGACAGACTAGCCAAAAACATTCAGTACTTC
>TRBV11-3|NA|once|TRBJ1-1|13
CASGAGRWTEAFF
TGTGCCAGCGGGGCCGGGCGGTGGACTGAAGCTTTCTTT
>TRBV3-1/TRBV3-2|NA|NA|TRBJ1-5|15
CASSQDLGSNQPQHF
TGTGCCAGCAGCCAAGATCTTGGCAGCAATCAGCCCCAGCATTTT
>TRBV19|TRBD1|NA|TRBJ2-2|16
CASSPPWQGATGELFF
TGTGCCAGTAGTCCCCCATGGCAGGGGGCAACCGGGGAGCTGTTTTTT
>TRBV30|NA|NA|TRBJ1-2|14
CAWSVHAGAYGYTF
TGTGCCTGGAGTGTACACGCAGGGGCCTATGGCTACACCTTC
>TRBV5-1|TRBD2|NA|TRBJ2-5|14
CASRHYREGETQYF
TGCGCCAGCAGACACTATAGGGAGGGGGAGACCCAGTACTTC
>TRBV6-1|TRBD2|few|TRBJ2-3|16
CASSEGAGGATDTQYF
TGTGCCAGCAGTGAAGGGGCGGGAGGAGCGACAGATACGCAGTATTTT
>TRBV14|NA|many|TRBJ1-1|13
CASSLQGNTEAFF
TGTGCCAGCAGCCTCCAGGGGAACACTGAAGCTTTCTTT
>TRBV2|TRBD1|NA|TRBJ1-2|15
CASSLGQGGDYGYTF
TGTGCCAGCAGTCTGGGACAGGGGGGTGACTATGGCTACACCTTC